This T cell receptor (beta chain) was profiled in a study of blood T cell repertoires in COVID-19. The repertoire was sequenced with immunoSEQ multiplex PCR; TCRdb's copy has only in-frame clones and lacks some. This table holds fewer than 180,000 clones, 75% to 90% found once. Trimming cost V 7 bases and J 1 base; bases outside gene matches: 5. CDR3 length equals 14 residues. Looked up from germline, CDR1 is MGHDK and CDR2 is SYGVNS. The V gene is TRBV25-1, the J gene TRBJ1-1; 8 nucleotides match TRBD1. This TCR derives from a man between 65 and 85 years old with acute or convalescent COVID-19. Sequenced: peripheral blood. This chain's CDR3 is CASTRTGPNTEAFF. CDR3 DNA sequence: TGTGCCAGCACTAGGACAGGGCCGAACACTGAAGCTTTCTTT.